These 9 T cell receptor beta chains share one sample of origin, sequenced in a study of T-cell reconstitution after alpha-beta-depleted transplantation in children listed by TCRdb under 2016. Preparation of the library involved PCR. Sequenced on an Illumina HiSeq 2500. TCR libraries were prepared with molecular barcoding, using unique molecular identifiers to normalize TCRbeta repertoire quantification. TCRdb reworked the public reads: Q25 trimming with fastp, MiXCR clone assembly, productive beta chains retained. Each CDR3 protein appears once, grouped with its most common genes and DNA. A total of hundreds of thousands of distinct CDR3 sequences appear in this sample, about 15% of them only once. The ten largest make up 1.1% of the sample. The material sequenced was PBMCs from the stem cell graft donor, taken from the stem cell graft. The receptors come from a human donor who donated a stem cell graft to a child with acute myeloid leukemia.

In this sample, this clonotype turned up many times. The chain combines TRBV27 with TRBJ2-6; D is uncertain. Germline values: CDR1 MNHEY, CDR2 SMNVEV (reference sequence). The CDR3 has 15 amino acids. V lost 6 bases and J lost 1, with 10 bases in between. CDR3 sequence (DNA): TGTGCCAGCAGCTTAAGTCTGTCTGGGGCCAACGTCCTGACTTTC. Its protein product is CASSLSLSGANVLTF.

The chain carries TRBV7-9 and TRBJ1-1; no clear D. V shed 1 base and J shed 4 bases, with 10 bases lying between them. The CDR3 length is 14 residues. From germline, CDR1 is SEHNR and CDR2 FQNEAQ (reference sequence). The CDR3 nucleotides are TGTGCCAGCAGCTTAGGTGTAACGTCCACTGAAGCTTTCTTT. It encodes CASSLGVTSTEAFF.

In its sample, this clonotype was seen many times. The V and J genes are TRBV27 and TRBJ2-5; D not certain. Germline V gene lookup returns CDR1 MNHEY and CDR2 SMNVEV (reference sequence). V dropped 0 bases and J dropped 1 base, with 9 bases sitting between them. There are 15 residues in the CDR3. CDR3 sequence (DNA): TGTGCCAGCAGTTTATCGTACAGATCCCAAGAGACCCAGTACTTC. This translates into CASSLSYRSQETQYF.

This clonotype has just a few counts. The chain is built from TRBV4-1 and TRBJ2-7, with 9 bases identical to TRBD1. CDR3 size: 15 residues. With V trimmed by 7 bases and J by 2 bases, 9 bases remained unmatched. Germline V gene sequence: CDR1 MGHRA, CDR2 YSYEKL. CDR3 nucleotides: TGCGCCAGCAAGCCAAGGGACAGGGCGCCCTACGAGCAGTACGTC. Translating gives CASKPRDRAPYEQYV.

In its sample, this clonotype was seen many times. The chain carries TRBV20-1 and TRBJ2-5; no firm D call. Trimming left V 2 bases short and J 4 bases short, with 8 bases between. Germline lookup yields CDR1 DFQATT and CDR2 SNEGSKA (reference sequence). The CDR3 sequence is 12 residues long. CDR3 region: CSARSIPETQYF. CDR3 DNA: TGCAGTGCTAGATCTATTCCAGAGACCCAGTACTTC.

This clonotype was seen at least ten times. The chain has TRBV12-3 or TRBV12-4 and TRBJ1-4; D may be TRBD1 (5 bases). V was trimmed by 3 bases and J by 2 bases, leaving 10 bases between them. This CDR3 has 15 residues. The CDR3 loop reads CASSLVGGTNEKLFF. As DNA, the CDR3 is TGTGCCAGCAGTTTGGTTGGGGGTACTAATGAAAAACTGTTTTTT.

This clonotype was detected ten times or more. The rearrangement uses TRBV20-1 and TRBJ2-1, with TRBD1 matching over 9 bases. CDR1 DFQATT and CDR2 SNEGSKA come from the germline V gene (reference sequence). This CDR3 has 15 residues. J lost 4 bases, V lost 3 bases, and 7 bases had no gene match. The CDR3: CSASHRGLLYNEQFF. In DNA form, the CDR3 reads TGCAGTGCTAGTCACAGGGGGCTATTATACAATGAGCAGTTCTTC.

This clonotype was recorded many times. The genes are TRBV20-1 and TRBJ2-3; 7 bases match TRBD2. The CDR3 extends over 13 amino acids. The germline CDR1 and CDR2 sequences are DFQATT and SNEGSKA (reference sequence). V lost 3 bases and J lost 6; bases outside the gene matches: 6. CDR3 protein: CSARGLSPDTQYF. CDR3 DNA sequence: TGCAGTGCTAGGGGACTATCCCCGGATACGCAGTATTTT.

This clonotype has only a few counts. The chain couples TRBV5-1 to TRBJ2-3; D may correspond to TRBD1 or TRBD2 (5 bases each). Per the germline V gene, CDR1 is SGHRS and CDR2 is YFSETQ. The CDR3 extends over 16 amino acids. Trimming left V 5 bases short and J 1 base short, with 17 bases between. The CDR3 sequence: CASSARDVTGTDTQYF. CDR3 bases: TGCGCCAGCAGTGCCAGGGACGTAACGGGCACAGATACGCAGTATTTT.